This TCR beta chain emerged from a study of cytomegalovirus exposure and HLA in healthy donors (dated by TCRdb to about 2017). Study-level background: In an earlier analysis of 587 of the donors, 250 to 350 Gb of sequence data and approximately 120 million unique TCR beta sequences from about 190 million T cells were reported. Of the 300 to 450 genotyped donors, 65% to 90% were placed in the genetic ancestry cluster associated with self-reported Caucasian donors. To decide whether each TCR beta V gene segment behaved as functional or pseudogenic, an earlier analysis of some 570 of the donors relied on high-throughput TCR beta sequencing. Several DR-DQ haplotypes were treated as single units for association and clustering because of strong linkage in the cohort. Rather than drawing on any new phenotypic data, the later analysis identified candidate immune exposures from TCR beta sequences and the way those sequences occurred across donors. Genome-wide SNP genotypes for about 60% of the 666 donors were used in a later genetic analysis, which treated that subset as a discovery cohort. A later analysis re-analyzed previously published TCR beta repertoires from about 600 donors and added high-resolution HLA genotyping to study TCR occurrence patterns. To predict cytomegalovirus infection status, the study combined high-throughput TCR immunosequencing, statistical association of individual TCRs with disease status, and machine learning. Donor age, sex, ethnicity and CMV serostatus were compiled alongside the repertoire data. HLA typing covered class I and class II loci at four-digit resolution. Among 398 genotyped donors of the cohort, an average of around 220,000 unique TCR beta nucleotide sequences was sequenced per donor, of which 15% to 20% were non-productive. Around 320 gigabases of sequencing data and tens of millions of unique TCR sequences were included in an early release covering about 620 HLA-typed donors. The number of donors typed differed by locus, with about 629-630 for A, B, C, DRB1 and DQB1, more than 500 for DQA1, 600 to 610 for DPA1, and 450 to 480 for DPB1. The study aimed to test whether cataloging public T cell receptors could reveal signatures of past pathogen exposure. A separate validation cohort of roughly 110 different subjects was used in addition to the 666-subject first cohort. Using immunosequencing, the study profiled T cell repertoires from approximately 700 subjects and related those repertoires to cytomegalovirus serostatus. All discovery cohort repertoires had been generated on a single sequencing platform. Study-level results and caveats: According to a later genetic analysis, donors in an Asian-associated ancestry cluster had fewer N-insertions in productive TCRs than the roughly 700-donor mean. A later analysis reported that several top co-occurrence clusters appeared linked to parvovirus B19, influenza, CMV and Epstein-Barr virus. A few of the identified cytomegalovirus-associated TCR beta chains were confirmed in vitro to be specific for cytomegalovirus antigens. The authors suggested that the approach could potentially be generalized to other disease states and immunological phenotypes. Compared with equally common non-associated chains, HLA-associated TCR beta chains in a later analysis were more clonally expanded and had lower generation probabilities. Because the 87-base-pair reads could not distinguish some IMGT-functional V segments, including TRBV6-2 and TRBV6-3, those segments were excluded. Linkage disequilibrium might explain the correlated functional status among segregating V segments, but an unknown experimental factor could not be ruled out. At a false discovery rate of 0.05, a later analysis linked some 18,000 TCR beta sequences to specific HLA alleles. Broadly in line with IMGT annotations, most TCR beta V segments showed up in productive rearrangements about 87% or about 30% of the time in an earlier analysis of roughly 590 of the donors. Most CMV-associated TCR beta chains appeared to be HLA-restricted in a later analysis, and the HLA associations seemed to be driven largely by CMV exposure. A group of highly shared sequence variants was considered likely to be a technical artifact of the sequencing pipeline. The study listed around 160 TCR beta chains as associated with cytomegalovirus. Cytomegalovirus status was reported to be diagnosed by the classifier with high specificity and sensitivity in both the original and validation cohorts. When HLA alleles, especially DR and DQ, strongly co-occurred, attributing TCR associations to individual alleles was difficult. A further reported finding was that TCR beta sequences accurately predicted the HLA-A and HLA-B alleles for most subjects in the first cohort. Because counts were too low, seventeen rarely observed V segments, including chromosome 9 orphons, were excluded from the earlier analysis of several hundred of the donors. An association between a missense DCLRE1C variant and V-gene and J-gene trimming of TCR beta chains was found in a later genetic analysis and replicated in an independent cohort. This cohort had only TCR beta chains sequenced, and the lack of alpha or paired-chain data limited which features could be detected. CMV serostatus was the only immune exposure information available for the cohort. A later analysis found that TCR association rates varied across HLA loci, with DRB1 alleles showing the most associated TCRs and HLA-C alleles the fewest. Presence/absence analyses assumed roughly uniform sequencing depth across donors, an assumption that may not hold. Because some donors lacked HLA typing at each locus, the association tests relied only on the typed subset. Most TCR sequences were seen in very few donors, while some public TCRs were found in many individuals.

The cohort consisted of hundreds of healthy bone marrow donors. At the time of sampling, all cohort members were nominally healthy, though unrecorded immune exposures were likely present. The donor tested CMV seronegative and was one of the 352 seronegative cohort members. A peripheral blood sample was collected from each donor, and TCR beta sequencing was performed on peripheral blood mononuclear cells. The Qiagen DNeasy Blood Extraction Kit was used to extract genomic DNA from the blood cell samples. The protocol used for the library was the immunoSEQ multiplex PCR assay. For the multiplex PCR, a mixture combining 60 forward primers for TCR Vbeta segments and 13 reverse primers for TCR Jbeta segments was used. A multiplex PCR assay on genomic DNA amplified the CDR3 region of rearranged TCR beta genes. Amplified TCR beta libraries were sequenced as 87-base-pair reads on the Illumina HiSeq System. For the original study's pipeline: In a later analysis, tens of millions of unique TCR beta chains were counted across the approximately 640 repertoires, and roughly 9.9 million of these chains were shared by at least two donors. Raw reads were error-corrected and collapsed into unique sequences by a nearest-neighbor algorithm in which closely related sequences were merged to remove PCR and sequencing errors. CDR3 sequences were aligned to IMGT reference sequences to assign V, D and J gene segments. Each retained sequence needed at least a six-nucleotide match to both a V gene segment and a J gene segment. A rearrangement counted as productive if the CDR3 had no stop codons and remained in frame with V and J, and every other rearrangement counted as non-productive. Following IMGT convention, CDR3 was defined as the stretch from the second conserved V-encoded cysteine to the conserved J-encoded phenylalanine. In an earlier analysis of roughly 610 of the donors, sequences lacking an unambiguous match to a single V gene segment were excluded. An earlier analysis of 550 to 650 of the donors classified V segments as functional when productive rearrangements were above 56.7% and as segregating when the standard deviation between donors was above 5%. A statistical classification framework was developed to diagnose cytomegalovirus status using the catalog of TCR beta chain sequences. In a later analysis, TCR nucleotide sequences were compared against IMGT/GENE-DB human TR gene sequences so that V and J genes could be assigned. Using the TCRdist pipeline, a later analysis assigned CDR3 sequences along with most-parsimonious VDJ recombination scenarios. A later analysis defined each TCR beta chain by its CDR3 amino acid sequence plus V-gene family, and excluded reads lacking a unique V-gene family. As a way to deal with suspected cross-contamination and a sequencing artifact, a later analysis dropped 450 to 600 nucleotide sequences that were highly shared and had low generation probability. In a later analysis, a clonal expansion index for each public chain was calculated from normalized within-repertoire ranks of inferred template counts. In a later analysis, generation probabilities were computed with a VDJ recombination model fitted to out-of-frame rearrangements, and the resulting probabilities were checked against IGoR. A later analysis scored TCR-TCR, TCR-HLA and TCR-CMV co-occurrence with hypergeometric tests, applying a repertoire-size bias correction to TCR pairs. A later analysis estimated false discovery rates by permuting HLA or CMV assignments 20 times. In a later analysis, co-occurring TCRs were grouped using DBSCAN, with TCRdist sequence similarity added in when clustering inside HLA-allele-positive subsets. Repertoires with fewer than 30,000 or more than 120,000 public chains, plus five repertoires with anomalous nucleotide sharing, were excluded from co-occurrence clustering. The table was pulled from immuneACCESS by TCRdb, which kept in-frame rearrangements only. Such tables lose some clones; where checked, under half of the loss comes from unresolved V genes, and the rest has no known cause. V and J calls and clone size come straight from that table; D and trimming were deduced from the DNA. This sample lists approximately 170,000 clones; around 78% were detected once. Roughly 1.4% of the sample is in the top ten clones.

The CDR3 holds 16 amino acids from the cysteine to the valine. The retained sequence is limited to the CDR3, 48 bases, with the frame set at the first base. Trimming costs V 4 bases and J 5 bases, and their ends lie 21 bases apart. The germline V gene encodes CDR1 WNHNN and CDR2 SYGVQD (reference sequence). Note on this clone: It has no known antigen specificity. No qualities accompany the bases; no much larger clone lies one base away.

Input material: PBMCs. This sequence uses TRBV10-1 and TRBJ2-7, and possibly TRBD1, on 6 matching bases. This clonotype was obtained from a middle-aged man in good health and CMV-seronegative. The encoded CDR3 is CASSGDDRSVPDEQYV. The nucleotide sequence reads TGCGCCAGCAGTGGGGATGACAGGTCGGTCCCGGACGAGCAGTACGTC.